This T cell receptor beta chain came from a study of cytomegalovirus exposure and HLA in healthy donors. Both 60 Vbeta primers and 13 Jbeta primers went into the PCR. TCRdb's table, derived via immunoSEQ multiplex PCR, lists solely in-frame clones and lacks some. The data show tens of thousands of clones, and the top ten clones hold 4.8%. The CDR3 extends over 17 amino acids. V was shortened by 2 bases and J by 4 bases, with 18 bases between the two germline ends. Germline CDR1 reads ENHRY; CDR2 reads SYGVKD. Points from the study as a whole: Testing in vitro showed three CMV-associated chains specific for CMV antigens. CMV serostatus stood as the only immune exposure information on hand.

A note on this clone: The antigen is not known.

This receptor was identified in a female donor in good health and CMV-seronegative. The chain uses TRBV10-3 and TRBJ1-5; D not certain. Material: PBMCs. As DNA, the CDR3 is TGTGCCATCAGTGAGGAGATGGTACCCCGTAGTAATCAGCCCCAGCATTTT. It translates to CAISEEMVPRSNQPQHF.